The sequence of this T cell receptor beta chain was determined in a study of OX40 agonist ivuxolimab in advanced cancers. Whole-study findings and limits: Normalized expansion of T-cell clones was also low for some nonresponders. More expanded clones were found, on average, in CD8+ than in CD4+ T cells.

On this clone itself: What it recognizes is unknown.

V lost 5 bases and J 0 bases, leaving 24 bases between the germline ends. The CDR3 spans 19 residues. Germline V gene data show CDR1 as SGHTA and CDR2 as FQGTGA. Profiling relied on immunoSEQ multiplex PCR, and the TCRdb table lists in-frame clones only, not all of them. The data hold about 120,000 clones, with roughly 95% observed a single time. The rearrangement joins TRBV7-3 to TRBJ2-3; D might be TRBD2 (6 bases). The source is an adult with an advanced solid tumor such as melanoma, head and neck, liver or kidney cancer. The material was CD4+ or CD8+ T cells sorted from blood, obtained in a trial of the OX40 agonist ivuxolimab. CDR3 in DNA: TGTGCCAGCAGCAACCCCCAGACTCGCACCGGGACTAGCACAGATACGCAGTATTTT. This encodes CASSNPQTRTGTSTDTQYF. Complete variable domain (other parts from reference TRBV7-3 and TRBJ2-3): GAGVSQTPSNKVTEKGKYVELRCDPISGHTALYWYRQSLGQGPEFLIYFQGTGAADDSGLPNDRFFAVRPEGSVSTLKIQRTERGDSAVYLCASSNPQTRTGTSTDTQYFGPGTRLTVL.